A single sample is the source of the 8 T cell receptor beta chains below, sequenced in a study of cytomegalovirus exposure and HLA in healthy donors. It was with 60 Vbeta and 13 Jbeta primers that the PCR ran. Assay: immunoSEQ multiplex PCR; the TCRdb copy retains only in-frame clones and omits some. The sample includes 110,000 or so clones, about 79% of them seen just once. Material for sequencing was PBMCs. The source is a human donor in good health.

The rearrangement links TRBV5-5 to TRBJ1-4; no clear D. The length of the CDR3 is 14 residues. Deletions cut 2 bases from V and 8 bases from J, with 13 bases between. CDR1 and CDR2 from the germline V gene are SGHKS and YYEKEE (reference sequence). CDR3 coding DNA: TGTGCCAGCAGCTTCGGGGAGGCGGGCGAAAAACTGTTTTTT. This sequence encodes CASSFGEAGEKLFF.

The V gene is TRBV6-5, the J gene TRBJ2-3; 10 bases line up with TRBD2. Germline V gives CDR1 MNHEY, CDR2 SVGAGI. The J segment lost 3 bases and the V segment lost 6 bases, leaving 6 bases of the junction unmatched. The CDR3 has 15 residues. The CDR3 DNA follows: TGTGCCAGCAGGCTGGGGACTAGCGTAACAGATACGCAGTATTTT. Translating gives CASRLGTSVTDTQYF.

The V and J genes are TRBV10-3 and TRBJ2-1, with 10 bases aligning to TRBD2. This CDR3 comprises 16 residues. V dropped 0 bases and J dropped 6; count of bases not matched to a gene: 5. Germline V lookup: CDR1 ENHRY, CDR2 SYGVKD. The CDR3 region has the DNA TGTGCCATCAGTGAGTCGGGGCTAGCGGGAGCCAATGAGCAGTTCTTC. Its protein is CAISESGLAGANEQFF.

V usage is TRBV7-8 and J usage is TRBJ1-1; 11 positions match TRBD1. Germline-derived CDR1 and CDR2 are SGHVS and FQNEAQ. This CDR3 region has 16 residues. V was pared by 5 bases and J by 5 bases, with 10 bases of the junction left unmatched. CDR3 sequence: CASSHGQGAFRTEAFF. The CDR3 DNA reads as TGTGCCAGCAGCCACGGACAGGGGGCATTTCGGACTGAAGCTTTCTTT.

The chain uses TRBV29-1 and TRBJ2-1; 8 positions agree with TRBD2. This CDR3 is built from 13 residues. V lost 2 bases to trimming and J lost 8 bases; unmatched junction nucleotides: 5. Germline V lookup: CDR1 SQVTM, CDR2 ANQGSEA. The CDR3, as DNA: TGCAGCGTTGAAATAGCGGGATACTATGAGCAGTTCTTC. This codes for CSVEIAGYYEQFF.

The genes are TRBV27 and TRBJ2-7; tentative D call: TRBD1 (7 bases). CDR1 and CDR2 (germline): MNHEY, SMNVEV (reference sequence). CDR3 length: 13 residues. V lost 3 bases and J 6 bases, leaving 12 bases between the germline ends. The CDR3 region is CASSFYRGGEQYF. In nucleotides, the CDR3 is TGTGCCAGCAGTTTTTACAGGGGAGGCGAGCAGTACTTC.

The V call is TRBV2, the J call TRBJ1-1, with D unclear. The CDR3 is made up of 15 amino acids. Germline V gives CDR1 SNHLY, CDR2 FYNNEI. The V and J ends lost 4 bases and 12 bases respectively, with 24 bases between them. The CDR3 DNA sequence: TGTGCCAGCAGTGTAAGTGCCTCGGCTCAATTCGGGTCTTTCTTT. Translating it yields CASSVSASAQFGSFF. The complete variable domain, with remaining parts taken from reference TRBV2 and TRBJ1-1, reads EPEVTQTPSHQVTQMGQEVILRCVPISNHLYFYWYRQILGQKVEFLVSFYNNEISEKSEIFDDQFSVERPDGSNFTLKIRSTKLEDSAMYFCASSVSASAQFGSFFGQGTRLTVV.

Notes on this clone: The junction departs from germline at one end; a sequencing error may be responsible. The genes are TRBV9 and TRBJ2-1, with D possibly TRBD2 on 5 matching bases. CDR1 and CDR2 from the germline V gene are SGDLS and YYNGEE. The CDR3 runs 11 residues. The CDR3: CASRGERGQVF. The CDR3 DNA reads TGTGCCAGCAGGGGAGAGAGAGGTCAGGTCTTC.